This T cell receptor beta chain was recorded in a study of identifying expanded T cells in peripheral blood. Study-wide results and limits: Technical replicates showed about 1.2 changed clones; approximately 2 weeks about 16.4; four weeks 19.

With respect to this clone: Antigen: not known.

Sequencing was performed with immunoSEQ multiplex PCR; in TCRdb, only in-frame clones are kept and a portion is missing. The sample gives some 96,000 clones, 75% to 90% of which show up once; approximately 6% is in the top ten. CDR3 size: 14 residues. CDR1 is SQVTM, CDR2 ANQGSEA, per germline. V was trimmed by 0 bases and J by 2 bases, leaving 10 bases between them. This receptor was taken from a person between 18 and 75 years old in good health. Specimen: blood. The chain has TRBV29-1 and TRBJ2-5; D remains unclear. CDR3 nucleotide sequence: TGCAGCGTTGAAGAGTTGGGCAGACAAGAGACCCAGTACTTC. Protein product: CSVEELGRQETQYF.